The entry below gives a single T cell receptor (beta chain) sequence along with its context. This entry comes from a study of blood T cell repertoires in COVID-19. The repertoire was sequenced with immunoSEQ multiplex PCR; TCRdb's copy has only in-frame clones and lacks some. The sample contains about 220,000 clones, almost 85% of which appear only once. Germline CDR1 is KGHSY and CDR2 is FQNENV. The CDR3 runs to 15 residues. V trimming: 4 bases; J trimming: 1 base; junction bases outside the gene matches: 6. The sequencing input was peripheral blood. This sequence originates from a woman aged 70 to 79 with COVID-19, enrolled during active disease. The chain joins TRBV16 to TRBJ1-1; 7 bases are a match to TRBD1. CDR3 in DNA: TGTGCCAGCAGCCTGACAAGGACAGGGAACACTGAAGCTTTCTTT. Translating it yields CASSLTRTGNTEAFF.